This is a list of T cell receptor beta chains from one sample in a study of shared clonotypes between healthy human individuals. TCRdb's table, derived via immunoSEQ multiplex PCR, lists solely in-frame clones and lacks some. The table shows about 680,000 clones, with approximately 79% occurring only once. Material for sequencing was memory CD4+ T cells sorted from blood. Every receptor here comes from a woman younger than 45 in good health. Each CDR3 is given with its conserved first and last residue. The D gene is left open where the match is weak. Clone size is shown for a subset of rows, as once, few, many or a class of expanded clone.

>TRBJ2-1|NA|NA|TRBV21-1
TGTGCCAGCAGCAAAGTTACAAGGAATGAGCAGTTCTTC
CASSKVTRNEQFF
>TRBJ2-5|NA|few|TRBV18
TGTGCCAGCCACCGAGGAATGCTCCACCAAGAGACCCAGTACTTC
CASHRGMLHQETQYF
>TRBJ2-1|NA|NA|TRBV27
TGTGCCAGCAGTACCTCAGTCCTCTCCTACAATGAGCAGTTCTTC
CASSTSVLSYNEQFF
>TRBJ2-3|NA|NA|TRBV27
TGTGCCAGCAGTTTGGGGGTGTTGGATACGCAGTATTTT
CASSLGVLDTQYF
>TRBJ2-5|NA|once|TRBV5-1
TGCGCCAGCAGCTTATCCCAAGAGACCCAGTACTTC
CASSLSQETQYF
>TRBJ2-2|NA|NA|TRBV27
TGTGCCAGCAGTTACCCTGGGGGGCCGAGGACCGGGGAGCTGTTTTTT
CASSYPGGPRTGELFF
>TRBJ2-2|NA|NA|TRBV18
TGTGCCAGTTCATTCGCGGGGCTGCCTACCGGGGAGCTGTTTTTT
CASSFAGLPTGELFF
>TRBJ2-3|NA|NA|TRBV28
TGTGCCAGCATGGCCTGGATCGGGCTCGATACGCAGTATTTT
CASMAWIGLDTQYF
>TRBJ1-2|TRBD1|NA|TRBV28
TGTGCCAGCAAAGGACAGGGGTCCCCTAACTATGGCTACACCTTC
CASKGQGSPNYGYTF
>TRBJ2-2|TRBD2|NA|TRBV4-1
TGCGCCAGCAGCCAAGGGCTAGCGGGAGTTGCCGGGGAGCTGTTTTTT
CASSQGLAGVAGELFF
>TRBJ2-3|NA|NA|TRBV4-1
TGCGCCAGCAGCCTGACGGGGAGCGGATCAGGCACAGATACGCAGTATTTT
CASSLTGSGSGTDTQYF
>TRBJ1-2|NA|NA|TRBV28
TGTGCCAGCAGTCCCGGGACGTATGGCTACACCTTC
CASSPGTYGYTF
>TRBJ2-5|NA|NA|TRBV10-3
TGTGCCATCAGTCTGCAGGGGGGAGAGACCCAGTACTTC
CAISLQGGETQYF
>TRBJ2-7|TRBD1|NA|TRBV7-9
TGTGCCAGCAGCCCCGGGCAGGGGGTCTACGAGCAGTACTTC
CASSPGQGVYEQYF
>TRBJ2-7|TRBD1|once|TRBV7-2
TGTGCCAGCAGCTGGCACAGGGGGCGCGACGAGCAGTACTTC
CASSWHRGRDEQYF
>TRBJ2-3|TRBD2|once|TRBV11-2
TGTGCCAGCAGCTTAGTAGGAGCGGGAGGTGATACGCAGTATTTT
CASSLVGAGGDTQYF
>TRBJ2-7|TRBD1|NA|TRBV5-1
TGCGCCAGCAGCCCACCCTATCAGGGGGCTGGCGAGCAGTACTTC
CASSPPYQGAGEQYF
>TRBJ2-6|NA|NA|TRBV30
TGTGCCTGGAGTGCAGGTACCGGGGCCAACGTCCTGACTTTC
CAWSAGTGANVLTF
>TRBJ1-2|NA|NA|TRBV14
TGTGCCAGCAGCCAAGGCCTCAGGGGAGGCTATGGCTACACCTTC
CASSQGLRGGYGYTF
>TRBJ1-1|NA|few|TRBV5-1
TGCGCCAGCAGCATCGGCCGGGTCTCCGGCACTGAAGCTTTCTTT
CASSIGRVSGTEAFF
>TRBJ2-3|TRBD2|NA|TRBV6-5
TGTGCCAGCAGTTACTCCGGGACTAGCGGGAGGAGGGCGCAGTATTTT
CASSYSGTSGRRAQYF
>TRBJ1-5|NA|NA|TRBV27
TGTGCCAGCAGTTTATCCTCGAATCAGCCCCAGCATTTT
CASSLSSNQPQHF
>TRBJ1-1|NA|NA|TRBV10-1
TGCGCCAGCACTGAGGCCTGGGGAGGTGAAGCTTTCTTT
CASTEAWGGEAFF
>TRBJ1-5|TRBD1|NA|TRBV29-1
TGCAGCGTAGTCTCTTCAGGGGGCGGCAATCAGCCCCAGCATTTT
CSVVSSGGGNQPQHF
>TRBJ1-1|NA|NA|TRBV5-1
TGCGCCAGCAGCTTGGGATTGCAGGGAGGAACTGAAGCTTTCTTT
CASSLGLQGGTEAFF
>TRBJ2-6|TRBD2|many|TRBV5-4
TGTGCCAGCAGCCCAGACAGCGGGGCCCCTACTGGGGCCAACGTCCTGACTTTC
CASSPDSGAPTGANVLTF
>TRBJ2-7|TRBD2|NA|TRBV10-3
TGTGCCATCACAGGAGGGTGGGAGGGTAACTACGAGCAGTACTTC
CAITGGWEGNYEQYF
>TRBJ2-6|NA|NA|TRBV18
TGTGCCAGCTCACCACGCAGGGCTGGGGCCAACGTCCTGACTTTC
CASSPRRAGANVLTF
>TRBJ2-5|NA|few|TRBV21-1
TGTGCCAGCATCCCGACAGGGGGCTGGGAGACCCAGTACTTC
CASIPTGGWETQYF
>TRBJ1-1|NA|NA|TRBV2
TGTGCCAGCAGTGTTTCGGGCTCAGAAGCTTTCTTT
CASSVSGSEAFF
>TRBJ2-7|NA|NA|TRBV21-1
TGTGCCAGTACCTCCCGCGGGGAGAGCTACGAGCAGTACTTC
CASTSRGESYEQYF
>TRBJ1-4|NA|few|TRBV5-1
TGCGCCAGCAGCTCTGACACGGAAAAACTGTTTTTT
CASSSDTEKLFF
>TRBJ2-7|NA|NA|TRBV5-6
TGTGCCAGCAGCTTGGGCTCGACGTCAGCCTCCGAGCAGTACTTC
CASSLGSTSASEQYF
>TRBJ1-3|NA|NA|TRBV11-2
TGTGCCAGCAGCGCAACCCCTGGAAACACCATATATTTT
CASSATPGNTIYF
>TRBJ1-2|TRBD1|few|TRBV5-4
TGTGCCAGCAGCTTGGCTCCGACAGGGACCTATGGCTACACCTTC
CASSLAPTGTYGYTF
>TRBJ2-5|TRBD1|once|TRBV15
TGTGCCACCAGCAGAATAACAGGGGTTCAGGAGACCCAGTACTTC
CATSRITGVQETQYF
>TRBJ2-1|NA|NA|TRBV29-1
TGCAGCGTTCGATCCGGGTCGTCGGGGCGGTCAATCAATGAGCAGTTCTTC
CSVRSGSSGRSINEQFF
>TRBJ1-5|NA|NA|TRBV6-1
TGTGCCAGCACTCCTTTGCCGACCAATCAGCCCCAGCATTTT
CASTPLPTNQPQHF
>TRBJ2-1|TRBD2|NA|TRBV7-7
TGTGCCAGCAGCGAAAGCGGGAGGGCCACCGATGAGCAGTTCTTC
CASSESGRATDEQFF
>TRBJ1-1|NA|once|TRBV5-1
TGCGCCAGCAGCTTGTCAGGACGGTTGAACACTGAAGCTTTCTTT
CASSLSGRLNTEAFF
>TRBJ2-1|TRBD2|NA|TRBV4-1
TGCGCCAGCAGCCACCGGGTACTAGCGGGAGTGACTTGGAATGAGCAGTTCTTC
CASSHRVLAGVTWNEQFF
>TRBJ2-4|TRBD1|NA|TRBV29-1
TGCAGCGTTGAGGGACAGGGTTTAGCCAAAAACATTCAGTACTTC
CSVEGQGLAKNIQYF
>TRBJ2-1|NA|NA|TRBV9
TGTGCCAGCAGCGTAGAGGGGGAGCCCTCCTACAATGAGCAGTTCTTC
CASSVEGEPSYNEQFF
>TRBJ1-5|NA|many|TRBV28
TGTGCCATCGACAGCGTACTAAGCAATCAGCCCCAGCATTTT
CAIDSVLSNQPQHF
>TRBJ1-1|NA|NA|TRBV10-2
TGCGCCAGCAGGACTGGACCGGGAAAGGGAAGAACTGAAGCTTTCTTT
CASRTGPGKGRTEAFF
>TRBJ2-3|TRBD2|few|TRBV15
TGTGCCACCAGCAGACCTAGCGGGAATGCAGATACGCAGTATTTT
CATSRPSGNADTQYF
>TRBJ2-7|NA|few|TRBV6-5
TGTGCCAGCCTAGTTTTCGAGCAGTACTTC
CASLVFEQYF
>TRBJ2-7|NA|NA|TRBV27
TGTGCCAGCAGTTGGCAGCGAACCGACGAGCAGTACTTC
CASSWQRTDEQYF
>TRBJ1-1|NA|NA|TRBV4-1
TGCGCCAGCAGTCCCAAGAGTAAATTGCCGGGCCAAAAGGTGAACACTGAAGCTTTCTTT
CASSPKSKLPGQKVNTEAFF
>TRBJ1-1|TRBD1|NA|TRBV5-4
TGTGCCAGCAGACCAGGGGGCGCGACTCGAAAGGCTGAAGCTTTCTTT
CASRPGGATRKAEAFF
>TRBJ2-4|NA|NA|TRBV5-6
TGTGCCAGCAGCTTAAGGGGGATAGCCAAAAACATTCAGTACTTC
CASSLRGIAKNIQYF
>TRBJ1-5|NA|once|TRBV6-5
TGTGCCAGCAGCCAGGGGTCGCCTAGCAATCAGCCCCAGCATTTT
CASSQGSPSNQPQHF
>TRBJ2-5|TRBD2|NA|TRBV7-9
TGTGCCAGCAGCTCTGGACTAGCGGGAGGGCCTGGGGAGACCCAGTACTTC
CASSSGLAGGPGETQYF